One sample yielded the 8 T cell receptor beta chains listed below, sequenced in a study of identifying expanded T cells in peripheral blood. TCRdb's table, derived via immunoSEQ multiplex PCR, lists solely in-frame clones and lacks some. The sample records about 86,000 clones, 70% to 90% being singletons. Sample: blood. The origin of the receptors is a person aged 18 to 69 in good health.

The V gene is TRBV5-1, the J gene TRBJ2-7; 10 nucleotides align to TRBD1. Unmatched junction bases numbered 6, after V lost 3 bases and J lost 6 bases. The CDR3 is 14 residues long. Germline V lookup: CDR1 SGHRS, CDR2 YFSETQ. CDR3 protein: CASSSKGDRGEQYF. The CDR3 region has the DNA TGCGCCAGCAGCTCAAAGGGGGACAGGGGCGAGCAGTACTTC. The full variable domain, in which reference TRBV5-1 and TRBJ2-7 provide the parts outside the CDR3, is KAGVTQTPRYLIKTRGQQVTLSCSPISGHRSVSWYQQTPGQGLQFLFEYFSETQRNKGNFPGRFSGRQFSNSRSEMNVSTLELGDSALYLCASSSKGDRGEQYFGPGTRLTVT.

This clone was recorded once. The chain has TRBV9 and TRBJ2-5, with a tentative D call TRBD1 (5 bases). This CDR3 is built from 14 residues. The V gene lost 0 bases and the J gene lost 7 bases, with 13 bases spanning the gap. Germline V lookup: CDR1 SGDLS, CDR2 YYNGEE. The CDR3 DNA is TGTGCCAGCAGCGTAGCTAGGGGCTCCCCGACCCAGTACTTC. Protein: CASSVARGSPTQYF.

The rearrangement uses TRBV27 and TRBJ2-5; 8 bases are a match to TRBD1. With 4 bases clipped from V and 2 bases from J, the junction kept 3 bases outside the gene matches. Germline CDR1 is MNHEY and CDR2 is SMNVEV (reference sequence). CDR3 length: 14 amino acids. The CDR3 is CASSSYRGQETQYF. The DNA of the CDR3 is TGTGCCAGCAGTTCATACAGGGGGCAAGAGACCCAGTACTTC.

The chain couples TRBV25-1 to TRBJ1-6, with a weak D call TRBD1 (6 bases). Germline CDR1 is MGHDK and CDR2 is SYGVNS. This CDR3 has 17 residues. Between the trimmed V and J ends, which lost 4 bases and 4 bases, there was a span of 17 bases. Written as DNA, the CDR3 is TGTGCCAGCAGTGCCGGGGGGGGCGGATTTTATAATTCACCCCTCCACTTT. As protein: CASSAGGGGFYNSPLHF.

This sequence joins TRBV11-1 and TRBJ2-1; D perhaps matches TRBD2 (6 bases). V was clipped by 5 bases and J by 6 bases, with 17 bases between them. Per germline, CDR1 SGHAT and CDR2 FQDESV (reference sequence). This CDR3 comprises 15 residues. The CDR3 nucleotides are TGTGCCAGCAGCCCGGGACTCATGGGGCTCAATGAGCAGTTCTTC. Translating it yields CASSPGLMGLNEQFF.

The CDR3 region is CASSLKRGDEQYF. The CDR3 DNA sequence: TGTGCCAGCAGCTTAAAGAGGGGGGACGAGCAGTACTTC. The chain uses TRBV7-9 and TRBJ2-7; D may be TRBD1 or TRBD2 (6 bases each). Germline CDR1 SEHNR, CDR2 FQNEAQ (reference sequence). The length of the CDR3 is 13 residues. V was cut by 2 bases and J by 5 bases, with 10 bases left in between.

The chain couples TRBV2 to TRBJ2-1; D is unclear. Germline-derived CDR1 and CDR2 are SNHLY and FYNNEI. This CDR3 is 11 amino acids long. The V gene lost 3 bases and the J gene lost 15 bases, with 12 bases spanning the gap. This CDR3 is CASSDSLGSFF. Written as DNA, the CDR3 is TGTGCCAGCAGTGATAGTCTAGGTTCGTTCTTC.

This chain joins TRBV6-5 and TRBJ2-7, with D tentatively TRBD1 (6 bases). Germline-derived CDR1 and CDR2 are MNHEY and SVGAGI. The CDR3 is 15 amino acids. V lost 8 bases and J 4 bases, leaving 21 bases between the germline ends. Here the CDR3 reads CASASGSGVWYEQYF. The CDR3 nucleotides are TGTGCCAGCGCTTCTGGGTCAGGGGTTTGGTACGAGCAGTACTTC.